One sample yielded the 20 T cell receptor beta chains listed below, sequenced in a study of T cell repertoires in cytomegalovirus infection. TCRdb reprocessed the reads with MiXCR, giving one entry per CDR3 protein. The data hold hundreds of thousands of distinct CDR3 sequences, with approximately 24% observed a single time. Sequencing was done on a sample of CD8+ T cells from PBMCs. All receptors come from a human donor in good health (CMV status not recorded). Some clones in this sample may be carry-over from other donors' samples.

This clonotype was recorded many times. V is TRBV12-3 or TRBV12-4 and J is TRBJ2-1; possible D gene TRBD1, 6 bases. This CDR3 contains 13 residues. V was clipped by 10 bases and J by 7 bases, with 17 bases between them. The CDR3 DNA reads TGTGCCACACAGGGTTTCCCTGAGAATGAGCAGTTCTTC. This sequence encodes CATQGFPENEQFF.

The chain links TRBV27 to TRBJ2-7, with 7 nucleotides matching TRBD2. Germline CDR1 MNHEY, CDR2 SMNVEV (reference sequence). V was clipped by 7 bases and J by 2 bases; unmatched bases: 8. This CDR3 has 14 amino acids. CDR3 in DNA: TGTGCCAGCAATGGAGTAGCGGGCGCCTACGAGCAGTACTTC. Amino acid sequence: CASNGVAGAYEQYF.

The table lists this clonotype with a few counts. The rearrangement joins TRBV3-1 to TRBJ1-1; 7 nucleotides line up with TRBD1. After removal of 3 bases from V and 3 bases from J, the junction contained 10 bases not matched to a gene. CDR1 and CDR2 from the germline V gene are LGHDT and YNNKEL (reference sequence). This CDR3 is built from 16 residues. In DNA, the CDR3 is TGTGCCAGCAGCCATTTACAGGGGTTCGGGGACACTGAAGCTTTCTTT. It codes for CASSHLQGFGDTEAFF.

In its sample, this clonotype was seen many times. The chain uses TRBV7-9 and TRBJ1-4; tentatively, D is TRBD1 (5 bases). Germline-derived CDR1 and CDR2 are SEHNR and FQNEAQ (reference sequence). This CDR3 spans 15 amino acids. Trimming pared 7 bases from V and 0 bases from J, leaving 12 bases between. The CDR3 bases are TGTGCCAGCACCGGGACTCTTGCAACTAATGAAAAACTGTTTTTT. Its protein product is CASTGTLATNEKLFF.

This clonotype was counted between two and nine times. This rearrangement joins TRBV12-3 or TRBV12-4 to TRBJ1-5, with 7 nucleotides matching TRBD1. This CDR3 has 14 residues. V was clipped by 6 bases and J by 5 bases; unmatched bases: 7. CDR3 DNA sequence: TGTGCCAGCAGCCCTACGACAGGGCATCAGCCCCAGCATTTT. Translation: CASSPTTGHQPQHF.

In this sample, this clonotype turned up a few times. The V and J genes are TRBV6-5 and TRBJ2-7; the D gene is possibly TRBD1 (6 bases). From germline, CDR1 is MNHEY and CDR2 SVGAGI. The CDR3 sequence is 15 residues long. V lost 8 bases, J lost 5 bases, and 22 bases lay in between. The CDR3 here is CASFGPSTGGHEQYF. CDR3 in DNA: TGTGCCAGCTTTGGGCCGTCGACAGGAGGACACGAGCAGTACTTC.

The V gene is TRBV25-1, the J gene TRBJ2-1; 12 nucleotides match TRBD2. V lost 4 bases and J lost 9; bases outside the gene matches: 7. CDR3 length: 15 residues. CDR1 and CDR2 (germline): MGHDK, SYGVNS. CDR3 bases: TGTGCCAGCAGTGCCGATCTAGCGGGGGGGCCTGAGCAGTTCTTC. Translating gives CASSADLAGGPEQFF.

The chain carries TRBV28 and TRBJ1-2; D perhaps matches TRBD1 (5 bases). The V gene lost 5 bases and the J gene lost 6 bases, with 19 bases spanning the gap. Germline V gene lookup returns CDR1 MDHEN and CDR2 SYDVKM. CDR3 length: 15 residues. The CDR3 sequence: CASSRGGDSRDGYTF. The CDR3 DNA reads as TGTGCCAGCAGTCGGGGGGGTGACTCCCGGGATGGCTACACCTTC.

The sample holds many counts of this clonotype. The chain joins TRBV7-6 to TRBJ2-7, with 7 bases aligning to TRBD1. The trim removed 1 base at V and 4 bases at J, leaving 4 bases unmatched. The CDR3 runs to 14 residues. Germline V CDR1 and CDR2: SGHVS, FNYEAQ. This chain's CDR3 is CASSLGTGLYEQYF. The CDR3 DNA is TGTGCCAGCAGCTTAGGGACAGGCCTATACGAGCAGTACTTC.

This clonotype was picked up many times. The V gene is TRBV4-1, the J gene TRBJ2-2; D possibly uses TRBD1 or TRBD2 (5 bases each). Trimming took 0 bases from V and 7 from J, leaving 9 bases between them. Germline CDR1 MGHRA, CDR2 YSYEKL. The CDR3 covers 14 residues. The chain's CDR3 is CASSQETGLGELFF. Written as DNA, the CDR3 is TGCGCCAGCAGCCAAGAAACGGGGCTCGGGGAGCTGTTTTTT.

This clonotype was picked up a small number of times. This chain uses TRBV11-2 with TRBJ2-3, with TRBD2 matching 12 bases. Germline loops: CDR1 SGHAT, CDR2 FQNNGV. V lost 4 bases to trimming and J lost 7 bases; unmatched junction nucleotides: 9. The CDR3 totals 16 residues. This CDR3 is CASSSPLAGGPNTQYF. The CDR3 bases are TGTGCCAGCAGCTCCCCCCTAGCGGGGGGGCCAAATACGCAGTATTTT. The full variable domain, in which reference TRBV11-2 and TRBJ2-3 provide the parts outside the CDR3, is EAGVAQSPRYKIIEKRQSVAFWCNPISGHATLYWYQQILGQGPKLLIQFQNNGVVDDSQLPKDRFSAERLKGVDSTLKIQPAKLEDSAVYLCASSSPLAGGPNTQYFGPGTRLTVL.

This clonotype was seen a few times. The chain is built from TRBV20-1 and TRBJ1-1; a possible D gene is TRBD1 (5 bases). Germline CDR1 DFQATT, CDR2 SNEGSKA (reference sequence). The CDR3 covers 13 residues. V dropped 5 bases and J dropped 1 base, with 11 bases sitting between them. The CDR3, as DNA: TGCAGTGCTGGGGTCAGGGCGAACACTGAAGCTTTCTTT. It yields the protein CSAGVRANTEAFF.

There are many counts of this clonotype. V and J are TRBV12-3 or TRBV12-4 and TRBJ1-1; weak D call: TRBD1 (6 bases). This CDR3 comprises 15 residues. V gave up 6 bases and J gave up 1 base, with 15 bases separating them. The CDR3 bases are TGTGCCAGCAGCCCTACGGGGACACCGAACACTGAAGCTTTCTTT. Encoded protein: CASSPTGTPNTEAFF.

This clonotype occurred a few times. This rearrangement joins TRBV24-1 to TRBJ2-1; perhaps TRBD1 as D (7 bases). Trimming removed 5 bases at V and 0 bases at J, with 10 bases between. Germline V CDR1 and CDR2: KGHDR, SFDVKD. The CDR3 spans 15 residues. CDR3 DNA: TGTGCCACCAGTGGCGGGACAGCCTCCTACAATGAGCAGTTCTTC. Translated: CATSGGTASYNEQFF.

V is TRBV20-1 and J is TRBJ2-5; 11 positions match TRBD2. Germline lookup yields CDR1 DFQATT and CDR2 SNEGSKA (reference sequence). After removal of 5 bases from V and 0 bases from J, the junction contained 5 bases not matched to a gene. CDR3 length: 15 residues. CDR3 protein: CSADGTSGYQETQYF. CDR3 nucleotides: TGCAGTGCTGACGGGACTAGCGGTTACCAAGAGACCCAGTACTTC.

In DNA, the CDR3 is TGTGCCAGCAGTTCCTTTCTAGCGGAGGGGGCAGATACGCAGTATTTT. It encodes CASSSFLAEGADTQYF. The chain recombines TRBV25-1 with TRBJ2-3; possible D gene TRBD2, 7 bases. Germline CDR1 is MGHDK and CDR2 is SYGVNS. V was trimmed by 5 bases and J by 4 bases, leaving 19 bases between them. The CDR3 contains 16 residues.

Only a few counts were recorded for this clonotype. The chain carries TRBV20-1 and TRBJ1-1; unclear D gene. V was clipped by 4 bases and J by 5 bases, with 8 bases between them. In germline, CDR1 is DFQATT, CDR2 SNEGSKA (reference sequence). The CDR3 is 11 residues long. The CDR3 DNA sequence: TGCAGTGCTACCCGAGGTACTGAAGCTTTCTTT. It codes for CSATRGTEAFF.

This chain joins TRBV7-9 and TRBJ1-1; tentatively, D is TRBD1 (6 bases). The CDR3 has 14 amino acids. Trimming pared 7 bases from V and 1 base from J, leaving 13 bases between. The germline CDR1 and CDR2 sequences are SEHNR and FQNEAQ (reference sequence). Here the CDR3 DNA reads TGTGCCAGCACCTTCCTACAGGGGAACACTGAAGCTTTCTTT. This codes for CASTFLQGNTEAFF.

The chain carries TRBV2 and TRBJ1-5, with D maybe TRBD1 (5 bases). This CDR3 region has 13 residues. V was pared by 4 bases and J by 10 bases, with 14 bases between. Germline CDR1 is SNHLY and CDR2 is FYNNEI. CDR3 DNA sequence: TGTGCCAGCAGTGGGGACGGGCAGTATCCCCAGCATTTT. Translating it yields CASSGDGQYPQHF. Complete variable domain (other parts from reference TRBV2 and TRBJ1-5): EPEVTQTPSHQVTQMGQEVILRCVPISNHLYFYWYRQILGQKVEFLVSFYNNEISEKSEIFDDQFSVERPDGSNFTLKIRSTKLEDSAMYFCASSGDGQYPQHFGDGTRLSIL.

This clonotype occurred a few times. This chain joins TRBV7-2 and TRBJ1-4; weak D call: TRBD1 (6 bases). The CDR3 length is 14 residues. Germline CDR1 SGHTA, CDR2 FQGNSA. V was pared by 2 bases and J by 2 bases, with 6 bases between. CDR3 coding DNA: TGTGCCAGCAGCTTACAGGGGACTAATGAAAAACTGTTTTTT. Translation: CASSLQGTNEKLFF. Together with reference TRBV7-2 and TRBJ1-4, the CDR3 gives the full variable domain: GAGVSQSPSNKVTEKGKDVELRCDPISGHTALYWYRQSLGQGLEFLIYFQGNSAPDKSGLPSDRFSAERTGGSVSTLTIQRTQQEDSAVYLCASSLQGTNEKLFFGSGTQLSVL.